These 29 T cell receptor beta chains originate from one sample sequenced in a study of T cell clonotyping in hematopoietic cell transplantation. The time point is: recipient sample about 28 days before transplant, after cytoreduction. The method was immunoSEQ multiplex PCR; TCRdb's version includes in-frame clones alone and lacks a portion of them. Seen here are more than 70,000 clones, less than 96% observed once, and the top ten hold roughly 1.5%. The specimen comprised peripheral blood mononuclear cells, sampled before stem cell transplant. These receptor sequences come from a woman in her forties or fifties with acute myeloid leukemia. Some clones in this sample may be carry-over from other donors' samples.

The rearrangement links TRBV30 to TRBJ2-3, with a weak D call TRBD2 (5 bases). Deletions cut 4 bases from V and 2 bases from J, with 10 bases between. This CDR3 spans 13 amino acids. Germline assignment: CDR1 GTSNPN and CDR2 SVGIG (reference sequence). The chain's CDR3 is CAWTPGNTDTQYF. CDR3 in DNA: TGTGCCTGGACCCCCGGGAACACAGATACGCAGTATTTT.

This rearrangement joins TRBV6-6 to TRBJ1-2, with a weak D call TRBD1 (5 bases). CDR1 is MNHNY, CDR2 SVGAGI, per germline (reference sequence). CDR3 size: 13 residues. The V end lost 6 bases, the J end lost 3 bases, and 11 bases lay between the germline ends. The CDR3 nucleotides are TGTGCCAGCAGCTCAGGGTTATACTATGGCTACACCTTC. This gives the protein CASSSGLYYGYTF.

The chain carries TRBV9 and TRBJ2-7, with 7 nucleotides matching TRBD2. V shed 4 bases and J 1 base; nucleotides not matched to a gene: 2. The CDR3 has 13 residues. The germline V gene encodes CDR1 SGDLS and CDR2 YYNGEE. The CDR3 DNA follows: TGTGCCAGCAGCACTAGCGTGTCCTACGAGCAGTACTTC. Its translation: CASSTSVSYEQYF.

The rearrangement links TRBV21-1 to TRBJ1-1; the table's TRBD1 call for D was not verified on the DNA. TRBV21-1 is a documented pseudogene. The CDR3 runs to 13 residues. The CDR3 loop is CASSKGRQVEAFF. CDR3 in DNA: TGTGCCAGCAGCAAAGGCCGACAAGTTGAAGCTTTCTTT.

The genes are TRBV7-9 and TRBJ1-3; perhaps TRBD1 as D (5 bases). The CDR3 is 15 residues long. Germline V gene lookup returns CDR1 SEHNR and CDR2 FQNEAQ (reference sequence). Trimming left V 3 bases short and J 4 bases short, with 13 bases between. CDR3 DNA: TGTGCCAGCAGCTTCCACTCGGACATCGGAAACACCATATATTTT. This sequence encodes CASSFHSDIGNTIYF.

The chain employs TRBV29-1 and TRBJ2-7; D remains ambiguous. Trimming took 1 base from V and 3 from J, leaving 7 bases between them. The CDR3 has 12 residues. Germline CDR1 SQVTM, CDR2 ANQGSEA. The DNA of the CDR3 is TGCAGCGTTGAAGGGGGTCACTACGAGCAGTACTTC. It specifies CSVEGGHYEQYF.

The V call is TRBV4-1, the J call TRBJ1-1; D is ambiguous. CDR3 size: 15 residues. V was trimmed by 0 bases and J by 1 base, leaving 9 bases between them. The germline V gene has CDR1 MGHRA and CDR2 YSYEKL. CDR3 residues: CASSQDPGRNTEAFF. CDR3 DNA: TGCGCCAGCAGCCAAGACCCTGGCAGGAACACTGAAGCTTTCTTT.

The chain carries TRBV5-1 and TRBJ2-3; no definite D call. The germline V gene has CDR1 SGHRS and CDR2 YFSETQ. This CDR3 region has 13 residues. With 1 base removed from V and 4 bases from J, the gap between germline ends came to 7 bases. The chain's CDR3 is CASSLSGPDTQYF. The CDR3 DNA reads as TGCGCCAGCAGCTTGAGTGGTCCAGATACGCAGTATTTT.

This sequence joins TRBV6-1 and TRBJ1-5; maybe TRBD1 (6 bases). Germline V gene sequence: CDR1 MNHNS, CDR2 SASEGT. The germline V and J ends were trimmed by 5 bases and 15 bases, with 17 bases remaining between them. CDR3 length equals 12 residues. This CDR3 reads CASSHWDKVSHF. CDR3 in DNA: TGTGCCAGCAGTCATTGGGACAAAGTTTCGCATTTT.

The CDR3 spells CASSYFGTENTEAFF. CDR3 DNA: TGTGCCAGCAGTTACTTTGGGACAGAGAACACTGAAGCTTTCTTT. The chain carries TRBV6-5 and TRBJ1-1; 7 bases are a match to TRBD1. Germline V gene lookup returns CDR1 MNHEY and CDR2 SVGAGI. V dropped 1 base and J dropped 1; count of bases not matched to a gene: 3. The CDR3 extends over 15 amino acids.

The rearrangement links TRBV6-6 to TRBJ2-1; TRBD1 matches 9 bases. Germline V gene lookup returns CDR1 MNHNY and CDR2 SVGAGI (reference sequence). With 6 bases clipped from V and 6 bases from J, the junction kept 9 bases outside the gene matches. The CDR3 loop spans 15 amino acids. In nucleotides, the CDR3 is TGTGCCAGCAGCGTACCCGGGACAGGGCCCAATGAGCAGTTCTTC. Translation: CASSVPGTGPNEQFF.

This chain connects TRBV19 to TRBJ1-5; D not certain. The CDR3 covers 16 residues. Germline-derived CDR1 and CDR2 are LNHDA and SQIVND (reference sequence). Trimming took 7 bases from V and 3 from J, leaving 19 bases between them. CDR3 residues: CASTRTASLHNQPQHF. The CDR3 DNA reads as TGTGCCAGTACCCGGACGGCCTCACTACACAATCAGCCCCAGCATTTT.

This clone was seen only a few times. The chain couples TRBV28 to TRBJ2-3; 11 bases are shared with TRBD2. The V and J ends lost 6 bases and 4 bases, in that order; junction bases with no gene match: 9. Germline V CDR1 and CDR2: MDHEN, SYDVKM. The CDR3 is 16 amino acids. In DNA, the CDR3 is TGTGCCAGCAGCCCGACCATAGCGGGAGGGGCAGATACGCAGTATTTT. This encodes CASSPTIAGGADTQYF.

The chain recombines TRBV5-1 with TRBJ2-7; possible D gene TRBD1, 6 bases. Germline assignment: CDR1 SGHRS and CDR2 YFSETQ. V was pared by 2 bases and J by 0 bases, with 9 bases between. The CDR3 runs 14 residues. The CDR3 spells CASSFGDNSYEQYF. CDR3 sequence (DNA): TGCGCCAGCAGCTTTGGGGACAACTCCTACGAGCAGTACTTC.

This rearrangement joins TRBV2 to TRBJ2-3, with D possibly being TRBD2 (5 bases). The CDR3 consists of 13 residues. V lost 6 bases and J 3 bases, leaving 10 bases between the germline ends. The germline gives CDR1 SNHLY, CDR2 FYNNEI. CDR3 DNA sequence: TGTGCCAGCAGCCGGGAAACGACAGATACGCAGTATTTT. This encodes CASSRETTDTQYF.

This chain's CDR3 is CASSYLAGGPRNEQFF. DNA for the CDR3: TGTGCCAGCAGTTACCTAGCGGGAGGGCCCCGGAATGAGCAGTTCTTC. The V call is TRBV6-5, the J call TRBJ2-1, with 12 bases aligning to TRBD2. This CDR3 has 16 amino acids. Germline values: CDR1 MNHEY, CDR2 SVGAGI. Trimming removed 2 bases from V and 7 bases from J; junction bases left unmatched: 6.

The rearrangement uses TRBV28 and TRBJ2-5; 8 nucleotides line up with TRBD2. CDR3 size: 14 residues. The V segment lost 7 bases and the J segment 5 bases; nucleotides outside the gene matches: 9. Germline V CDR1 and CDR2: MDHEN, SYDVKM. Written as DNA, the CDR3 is TGTGCCAGCAACCCGGGACTAGTAGTGGAGACCCAGTACTTC. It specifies CASNPGLVVETQYF.

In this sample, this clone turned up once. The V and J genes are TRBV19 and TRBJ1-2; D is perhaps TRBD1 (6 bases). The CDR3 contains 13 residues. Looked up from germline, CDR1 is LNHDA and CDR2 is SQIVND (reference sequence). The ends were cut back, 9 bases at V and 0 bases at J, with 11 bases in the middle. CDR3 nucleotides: TGTGCCAGCCGAGGACAGACTAACTATGGCTACACCTTC. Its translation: CASRGQTNYGYTF.

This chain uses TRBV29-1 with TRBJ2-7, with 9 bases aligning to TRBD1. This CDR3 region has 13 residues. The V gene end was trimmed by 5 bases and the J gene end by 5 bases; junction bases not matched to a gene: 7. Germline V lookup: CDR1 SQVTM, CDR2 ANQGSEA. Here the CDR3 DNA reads TGCAGCGTTCGGGACAGGGCGGTAGACGAGCAGTACTTC. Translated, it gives CSVRDRAVDEQYF.

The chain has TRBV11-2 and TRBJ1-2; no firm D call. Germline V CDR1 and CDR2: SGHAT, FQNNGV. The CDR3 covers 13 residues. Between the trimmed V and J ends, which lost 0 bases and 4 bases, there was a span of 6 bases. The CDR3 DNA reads TGTGCCAGCAGCTTAGAAGCCAGCTATGGCTACACCTTC. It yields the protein CASSLEASYGYTF.

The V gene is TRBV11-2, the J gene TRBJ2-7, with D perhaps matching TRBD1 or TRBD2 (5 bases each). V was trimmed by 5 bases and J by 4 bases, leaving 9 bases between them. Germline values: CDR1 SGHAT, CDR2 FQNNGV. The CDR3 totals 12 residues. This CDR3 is CASSPGRYEQYF. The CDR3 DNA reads TGTGCCAGCAGCCCGGGACGGTACGAGCAGTACTTC.

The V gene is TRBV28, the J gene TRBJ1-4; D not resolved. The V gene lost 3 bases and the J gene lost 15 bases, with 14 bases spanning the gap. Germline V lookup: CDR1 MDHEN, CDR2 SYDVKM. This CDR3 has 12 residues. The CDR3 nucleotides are TGTGCCAGCAGTTTGACCGGGTTTTTTTTGTTTTTT. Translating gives CASSLTGFFLFF.

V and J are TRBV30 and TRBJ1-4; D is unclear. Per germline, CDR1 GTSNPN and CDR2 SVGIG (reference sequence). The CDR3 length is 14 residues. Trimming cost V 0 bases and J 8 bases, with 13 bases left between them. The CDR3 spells CAWSVSPKYEKLFF. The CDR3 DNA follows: TGTGCCTGGAGTGTAAGCCCTAAGTACGAAAAACTGTTTTTT.

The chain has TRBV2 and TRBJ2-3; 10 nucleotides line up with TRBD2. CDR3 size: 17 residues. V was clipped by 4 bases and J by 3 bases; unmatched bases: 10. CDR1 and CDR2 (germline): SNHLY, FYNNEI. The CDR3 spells CASSVGLAGVSTDTQYF. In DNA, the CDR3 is TGTGCCAGCAGTGTCGGTCTAGCGGGAGTCTCGACAGATACGCAGTATTTT.

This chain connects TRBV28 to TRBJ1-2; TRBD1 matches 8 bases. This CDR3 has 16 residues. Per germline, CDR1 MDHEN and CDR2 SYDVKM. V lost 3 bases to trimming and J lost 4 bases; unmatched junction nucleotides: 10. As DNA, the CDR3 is TGTGCCAGCAGTTTCTCAGGGGGCGAGGGGCGCTATGGCTACACCTTC. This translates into CASSFSGGEGRYGYTF.

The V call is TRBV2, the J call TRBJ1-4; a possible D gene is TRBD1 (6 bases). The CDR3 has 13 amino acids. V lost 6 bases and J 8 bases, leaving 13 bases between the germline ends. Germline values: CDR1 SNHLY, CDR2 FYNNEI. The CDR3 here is CASSQGYEEKLFF. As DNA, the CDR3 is TGTGCCAGCAGCCAGGGGTATGAGGAAAAACTGTTTTTT.

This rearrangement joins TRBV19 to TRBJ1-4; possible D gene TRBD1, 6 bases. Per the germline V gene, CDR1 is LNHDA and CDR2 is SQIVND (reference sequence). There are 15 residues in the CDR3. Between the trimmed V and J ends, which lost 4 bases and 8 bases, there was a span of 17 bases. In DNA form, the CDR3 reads TGTGCCAGTAGTAAGGACAGTTCCACCGGCGAAAAACTGTTTTTT. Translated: CASSKDSSTGEKLFF.

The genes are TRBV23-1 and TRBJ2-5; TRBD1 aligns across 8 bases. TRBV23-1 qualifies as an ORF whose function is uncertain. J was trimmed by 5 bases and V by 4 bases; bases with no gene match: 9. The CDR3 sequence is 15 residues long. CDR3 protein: CASSRRGPTGETQYF. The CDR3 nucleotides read TGCGCCAGCAGTCGCAGGGGGCCCACTGGGGAGACCCAGTACTTC.

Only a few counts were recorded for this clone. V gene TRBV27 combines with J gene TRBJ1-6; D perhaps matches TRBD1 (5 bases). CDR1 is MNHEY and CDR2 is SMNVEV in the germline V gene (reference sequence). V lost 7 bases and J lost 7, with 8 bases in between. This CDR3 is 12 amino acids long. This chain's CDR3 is CASMTANSPLHF. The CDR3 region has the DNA TGTGCCAGCATGACAGCGAATTCACCCCTCCACTTT.